This T cell receptor (beta chain) is drawn from a study of blood T cells in healthy people across ages. Germline CDR1 SEHNR, CDR2 FQNEAQ (reference sequence). This CDR3 contains 12 residues. Alongside a J-beta primer mix, a sample-barcoded 5' primer served in a second PCR lasting roughly 6 to 11 cycles. TCRdb re-analysed the 5' RACE reads in MiXCR, keeping a single row per CDR3 protein. This repertoire shows fewer than 1,200,000 distinct CDR3 sequences, 20% to 25% found once; its top ten account for less than 0.75%. This clonotype was counted between two and nine times. These data also featured in a second study, about T cells of mothers and their children. From that second work: Overlap in related mother-child pairs always slightly exceeded unrelated pairs, never significantly.

This sequence was found in a girl aged 2 to 10 in good health. What was sequenced was blood. This chain links TRBV7-9 with TRBJ2-5, with D unresolved. Judging by the DNA end, TRBJ2-7 fits better; the J call may be wrong. The CDR3 reads CASSLQIYEQYF. The CDR3 nucleotides read TGTGCCAGCAGCTTACAGATTTACGAGCAGTACTTC.